Sequencing of this T cell receptor (beta chain) was carried out in a study of blood T cells in healthy people across ages (dated by TCRdb to about 2015). Study-wide context: In model experiments, template switching captured about one uniquely barcoded TCR beta cDNA molecule for every two T cells. The donors were divided into four age groups: young (average around 16 years), middle-aged (approximately 41), aged (about 60) and long-lived (82). Using deep sequencing normalized with unique cDNA molecular identifiers, the study measured how TCR beta repertoire diversity changes with age. To avoid experimental bias, donors of different ages were spread randomly across the sequencing lanes. For two donors (one aged 18 to 30 and one aged 80 or older), the study analyzed two additional independent replicas of 1 million unique cDNA reads from the same blood draw. On the study overall, not on this receptor specifically: As age increased, observed TCR beta diversity per million T cells dropped in a roughly linear way, and a significant reduction was already evident by age 40. Conclusive comparison of naive and antigen-experienced compartments was prevented by the profiling of bulk unsorted PBMCs. Compared with the aged group, the long-lived group had more naive CD4+ T cells, fewer expanded clones and increased TCR diversity, a pattern suggesting age selection. Observed TCR beta diversity correlated strongly with the percentage of naive T cells measured by flow cytometry. Estimates of total diversity based on one million sequenced T cells were considered lower bounds and underestimates. The CMV infection status of donors was not known, potentially confounding age-related changes in expanded clonotypes.

The 40 or so donors, aged about 6 to 100 years, were systemically healthy Caucasian individuals from Russia. About 10 milliliters of peripheral blood were collected from each donor into EDTA-treated Vacutainer tubes. Ficoll-Paque density-gradient centrifugation was used to isolate PBMCs, with at least 6 million obtained per sample. Trizol reagent was used to extract total RNA from the PBMCs, yielding at least 6 micrograms per sample. For every donor, flow cytometry on a PBMC aliquot measured the percentage of naive CD45RAhigh/CD27high T cells. Only a few counts were recorded for this clonotype. This clone's antigen is unknown. No base quality values were provided; no much bigger clone lies one nucleotide off. Library preparation was by 5' RACE. This sample was sequenced with an Illumina HiSeq 2500. A second about 7 to 11 cycle PCR used a sample-barcoded 5' primer and a J-beta primer mix. Each TCR beta cDNA molecule received a unique molecular identifier from a template-switch 5' adaptor carrying 12 random nucleotides. Each sample yielded at least 3 million CDR3-containing paired-end reads. First-strand cDNA was synthesized from all RNA with the Mint cDNA synthesis kit, primed by a TRBC-specific oligonucleotide. Following uracil-DNA glycosylase treatment, a first 18-cycle PCR with universal primers M1SS and BC2_uni_R was performed on all cDNA. Turning to the authors' computational methods: For normalization, 1 million high-quality reads were randomly selected from each sample, with every read carrying a distinct molecular identifier. Reads with shared molecular identifiers were discarded instead of being binned into consensus sequences. MiTCR, run with a Q25 quality threshold and the strictest error-elimination algorithm, handled CDR3 identification, clonotype clustering and error correction. Lower-bound total TCR beta diversity was estimated with a nonparametric unseen species model using Euler transformation. TCRdb reworked the public reads: Q25 trimming with fastp, MiXCR clone assembly, productive beta chains retained. Each CDR3 protein appears once, grouped with its most common genes and DNA. These V and J calls derive from TCRdb rather than the authors' analysis. The sample includes over a million distinct CDR3 sequences, with 40% to 50% observed a single time. The ten top clones hold 18% of the sample.

Relative to germline, V is 3 bases shorter and J is 4 bases shorter, with 16 bases between their ends. From a lookup of the germline V gene, CDR1 and CDR2 are SGHAT and FQNNGV. There are 16 amino acids in the CDR3, from cysteine to phenylalanine inclusive. Of the read, only the CDR3 DNA is kept; its 48 bases are in frame from base 1. The TCR comes from a woman aged 60-75 years in good health. Specimen: blood. The sequence is built from TRBV11-2 and TRBJ2-1, with a tentative D gene TRBD1 over 5 matching bases. Here the CDR3 is given as CASSLASGFGYNEQFF. The nucleotides are TGTGCCAGCAGCTTGGCGTCAGGGTTCGGATACAATGAGCAGTTCTTC.